The T cell receptor beta chain described here comes from a study of blood T cell repertoires in COVID-19. Turning to the study itself: The samples span acute and convalescent COVID-19 from the United States, Italy and Spain. Sources were T cells, B-cell-depleted T cells, or PBMCs; the material itself was cDNA or gDNA.

The table came from immunoSEQ multiplex PCR; TCRdb's copy has only in-frame clones and leaves some out. The sample holds about 51,000 clones; around 93% are singletons and the top ten take 3% to 4%. This CDR3 region has 14 residues. With 1 base removed from V and 8 bases from J, the gap between germline ends came to 14 bases. CDR1 is LGHDT, CDR2 YNNKEL, per germline (reference sequence). This TCR was sampled from a man aged 45-65 years with acute or convalescent COVID-19. The chain has TRBV3-1 (or the pseudogene TRBV3-2) and TRBJ1-2; D unclear. Sequencing used peripheral blood. This CDR3 is CASSQARQIGGYTF. CDR3 bases: TGTGCCAGCAGCCAAGCGAGGCAAATCGGCGGCTACACCTTC.